The 17 T cell receptor beta chains listed next were all sequenced from one sample in a study of T cells in Graves' hyperthyroidism and ophthalmopathy. The source material, RNA transcripts, was used to amplify TCR beta CDR3 regions. TCR CDR3 underwent first-round RT-PCR with the HTBI primer set. TCRdb re-derived calls from the multiplex PCR reads in MiXCR, one entry per CDR3 protein. The data contain fewer than 700,000 distinct CDR3 sequences, 15% to 20% of them seen just once; the ten biggest clones take up approximately 16%. Sequenced material: blood. The receptor set was obtained from a woman aged 18 to 35 with Graves' ophthalmopathy.

This clonotype occurred a few times. This chain connects TRBV4-3 to TRBJ2-3, with 11 positions matching TRBD2. Looked up from germline, CDR1 is LGHNA and CDR2 is YSLEER. J was trimmed by 1 base and V by 2 bases; bases with no gene match: 11. This CDR3 contains 19 residues. As DNA, the CDR3 is TGCGCCAGCAGCCAACACCCGACTAGCGGGGATAGTCGCACAGATACGCAGTATTTT. Amino acids: CASSQHPTSGDSRTDTQYF.

A few counts support this clonotype. The chain is built from TRBV3-1 and TRBJ2-2; possible D gene TRBD2, 5 bases. CDR3 length: 19 residues. Trimming pared 2 bases from V and 3 bases from J, leaving 22 bases between. Germline CDR1 LGHDT, CDR2 YNNKEL (reference sequence). CDR3 protein: CASSQSGGLGTVDTGELFF. CDR3 nucleotide sequence: TGTGCCAGCAGCCAAAGCGGAGGCCTTGGAACAGTCGACACCGGGGAGCTGTTTTTT.

In its sample, this clonotype was seen many times. V is TRBV11-2 and J is TRBJ2-7; weak D call: TRBD2 (6 bases). The CDR3 totals 16 residues. The ends were cut back, 0 bases at V and 3 bases at J, with 15 bases in the middle. CDR1 is SGHAT and CDR2 is FQNNGV in the germline V gene. DNA for the CDR3: TGTGCCAGCAGCTTAGAAGTCGGGACTCACCTCTACGAGCAGTACTTC. Its protein product is CASSLEVGTHLYEQYF. The full variable domain, rest sourced from reference TRBV11-2 and TRBJ2-7, is EAGVAQSPRYKIIEKRQSVAFWCNPISGHATLYWYQQILGQGPKLLIQFQNNGVVDDSQLPKDRFSAERLKGVDSTLKIQPAKLEDSAVYLCASSLEVGTHLYEQYFGPGTRLTVT.

The chain has TRBV19 and TRBJ1-4, with 9 bases matching TRBD1. Germline V gene lookup returns CDR1 LNHDA and CDR2 SQIVND (reference sequence). After removal of 7 bases from V and 8 bases from J, the junction contained 11 bases not matched to a gene. The CDR3 contains 15 residues. Here the CDR3 reads CASTLLGQGYEKLFF. CDR3 nucleotide sequence: TGTGCCAGTACCCTACTGGGACAGGGATACGAAAAACTGTTTTTT.

V is TRBV10-3 and J is TRBJ2-7; 11 positions match TRBD2. The CDR3 is 16 residues long. V lost 6 bases to trimming and J lost 2 bases; unmatched junction nucleotides: 9. From germline, CDR1 is ENHRY and CDR2 SYGVKD. Written as DNA, the CDR3 is TGTGCCATCAGGGGGCTAGCGGGGGGTGGGGCCTACGAGCAGTACTTC. It specifies CAIRGLAGGGAYEQYF.

In this sample, this clonotype turned up many times. This sequence joins TRBV12-3 or TRBV12-4 and TRBJ1-5, with D perhaps matching TRBD1 (6 bases). V was cut by 5 bases and J by 7 bases, with 9 bases left in between. CDR3 length: 12 amino acids. CDR3 nucleotides: TGTGCCAGCAGTGGGGGCGTCCAGCCCCAGCATTTT. It translates to CASSGGVQPQHF.

This clonotype came up many times. The chain uses TRBV18 and TRBJ2-5; D unclear. Germline V gives CDR1 KGHSH, CDR2 LQKENI. The CDR3 consists of 13 residues. For the CDR3, the DNA is TGTGCGAGCCCCCGGCTCCTCGAAGAGACCCAGTACTTC. As protein: CASPRLLEETQYF.

This clonotype was counted many times. The V call is TRBV28, the J call TRBJ1-5; 8 nucleotides agree with TRBD1. CDR1 MDHEN and CDR2 SYDVKM come from the germline V gene. V was pared by 5 bases and J by 5 bases, with 5 bases of the junction left unmatched. The CDR3 spans 14 residues. CDR3 sequence: CASSTDREDQPQHF. CDR3 sequence (DNA): TGTGCCAGCAGTACGGACAGGGAAGATCAGCCCCAGCATTTT.

This clonotype has more than one count but fewer than ten. The chain combines TRBV6-2 or TRBV6-3 with TRBJ2-6; TRBD1 aligns across 9 bases. Trimming at V came to 6 bases and at J to 0 bases, leaving 12 bases not matched to a gene. In germline, CDR1 is MNHEY, CDR2 SVGEGT. The CDR3 covers 19 residues. As DNA, the CDR3 is TGTGCCAGCAGAAAATCGGGACAGGGCCTTGACTCTGGGGCCAACGTCCTGACTTTC. Its protein product is CASRKSGQGLDSGANVLTF.

The rearrangement uses TRBV7-9 and TRBJ1-1; D possibly corresponds to TRBD1 (5 bases). CDR3 length: 17 residues. The germline gives CDR1 SEHNR, CDR2 FQNEAQ (reference sequence). Between the trimmed V and J ends, which lost 5 bases and 0 bases, there was a span of 19 bases. The CDR3: CASSTRGGGLMNTEAFF. CDR3 nucleotide sequence: TGTGCCAGCAGCACCCGCGGGGGGGGACTCATGAACACTGAAGCTTTCTTT. Full variable domain (missing parts from reference TRBV7-9 and TRBJ1-1): DTGVSQNPRHKITKRGQNVTFRCDPISEHNRLYWYRQTLGQGPEFLTYFQNEAQLEKSRLLSDRFSAERPKGSFSTLEIQRTEQGDSAMYLCASSTRGGGLMNTEAFFGQGTRLTVV.

The gene calls are TRBV27 and TRBJ2-7; D possibly corresponds to TRBD1 (5 bases). Trimming pared 5 bases from V and 0 bases from J, leaving 11 bases between. CDR1 is MNHEY and CDR2 is SMNVEV in the germline V gene (reference sequence). The CDR3 covers 14 residues. CDR3 in DNA: TGTGCCAGCAGTACGACAGAGCCCTCCTACGAGCAGTACTTC. It is translated as CASSTTEPSYEQYF.

As concerns this clonotype: This CDR3 is missing its conserved last phenylalanine or tryptophan, likely due to a read error. DNA of the CDR3: TGTGCCAGCAGCTTGGGCTTGAACACTGAAGCTTTCTCT. Protein product: CASSLGLNTEAFS. The V gene is TRBV5-6, the J gene TRBJ1-1; D unresolved. Deletions cut 0 bases from V and 0 bases from J, with 3 bases between. The CDR3 has 13 amino acids. CDR1 SGHDT and CDR2 YYEEEE come from the germline V gene.

This clonotype was seen ten or more times. This chain links TRBV3-1 with TRBJ2-7, with D perhaps given as TRBD1 or TRBD2 (5 bases each). The CDR3 spans 15 residues. Trimming cost V 4 bases and J 3 bases, with 16 bases left between them. From germline, CDR1 is LGHDT and CDR2 YNNKEL (reference sequence). The CDR3 reads CASSRTGTANYEQYF. DNA for the CDR3: TGTGCCAGCAGCCGAACCGGGACGGCCAACTACGAGCAGTACTTC.

A few counts support this clonotype. This sequence joins TRBV20-1 and TRBJ2-1, with 8 bases lining up with TRBD1. The germline V gene encodes CDR1 DFQATT and CDR2 SNEGSKA (reference sequence). The V and J ends lost 4 bases and 6 bases, in that order; junction bases with no gene match: 8. The length of the CDR3 is 14 residues. CDR3 nucleotides: TGCAGTGCTACCCGGCGGACAGGGCCCAATGAGCAGTTCTTC. It specifies CSATRRTGPNEQFF.

In this sample, this clonotype turned up many times. The rearrangement joins TRBV27 to TRBJ2-7; unclear D gene. V was clipped by 6 bases and J by 2 bases, with 11 bases between them. This CDR3 contains 13 residues. Germline CDR1 is MNHEY and CDR2 is SMNVEV (reference sequence). CDR3 loop: CASRVDQPYEQYF. As DNA, the CDR3 is TGTGCCAGCAGAGTGGATCAGCCCTACGAGCAGTACTTC.

This clonotype has at least ten counts. The chain employs TRBV15 and TRBJ1-1; D may be TRBD1 (6 bases). The CDR3 spans 15 residues. The V gene lost 0 bases and the J gene lost 1 base, with 9 bases spanning the gap. Germline loops: CDR1 LNHNV, CDR2 YYDKDF (reference sequence). CDR3 DNA sequence: TGTGCCACCAGCAGAGATCTAGGGGGGAACACTGAAGCTTTCTTT. Its translation: CATSRDLGGNTEAFF.

Ten or more counts support this clonotype. The chain joins TRBV12-3 or TRBV12-4 to TRBJ2-7, with TRBD2 matching 7 bases. This CDR3 contains 14 residues. V was pared by 5 bases and J by 3 bases, with 7 bases of the junction left unmatched. CDR3 residues: CASSTGLDGYEQYF. DNA for the CDR3: TGTGCCAGCAGTACCGGACTAGACGGCTACGAGCAGTACTTC.